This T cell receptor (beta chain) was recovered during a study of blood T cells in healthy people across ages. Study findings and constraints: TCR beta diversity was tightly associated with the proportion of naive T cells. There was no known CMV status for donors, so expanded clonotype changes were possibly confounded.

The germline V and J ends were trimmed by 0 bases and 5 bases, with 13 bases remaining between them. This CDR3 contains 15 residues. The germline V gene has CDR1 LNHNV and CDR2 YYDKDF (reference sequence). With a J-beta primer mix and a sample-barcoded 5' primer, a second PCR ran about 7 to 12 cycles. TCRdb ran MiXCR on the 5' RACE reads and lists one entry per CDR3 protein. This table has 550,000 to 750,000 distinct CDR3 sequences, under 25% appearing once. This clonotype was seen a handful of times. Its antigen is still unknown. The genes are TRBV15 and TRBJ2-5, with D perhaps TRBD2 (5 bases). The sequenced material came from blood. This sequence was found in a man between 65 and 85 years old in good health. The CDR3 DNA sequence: TGTGCCACCAGCAGAGAGGATTTAGCGTTGGAGACCCAGTACTTC. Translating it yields CATSREDLALETQYF.